This TCR beta chain comes out of a study of blood T cell repertoires in COVID-19. About the study: The United States, Italy and Spain supplied acute and convalescent COVID-19 samples.

Original processing methods: Reference gene primers were amplified, and this amplification served to estimate nucleated cell counts. Assay used: immunoSEQ multiplex PCR; TCRdb lists only in-frame clones, some missing. That table supplies the V and J calls and clone size; D and trimming were determined from the DNA. In the table there are 200,000 to 250,000 clones, approximately 87% of which are singletons. The CDR3 length is 15 residues. V was trimmed by 1 base and J by 5 bases, leaving 12 bases between them. The germline gives CDR1 SGHAT, CDR2 FQDESV (reference sequence). Sequenced input: peripheral blood. The chain employs TRBV11-1 and TRBJ2-1; D might be TRBD2 (5 bases). The clonotype originates from a woman aged 65 to 85 with active or convalescent COVID-19. The CDR3 loop reads CASSLEFGVHNEQFF. The CDR3 bases are TGTGCCAGCAGCTTAGAATTCGGGGTCCACAATGAGCAGTTCTTC.